Shown below are 17 T cell receptor beta chains from a single sample sequenced in a study of neurological immune-mediated disorders (dated by TCRdb to 2018 to 2020). Libraries came from 5' RACE. Sequencing was performed on an Illumina HiSeq 2500. TCRdb redid the processing of the public reads, applying fastp at Q25 and MiXCR, and retained in-frame beta chains. Each CDR3 protein appears once, grouped with its most common genes and DNA. This sample lists 80,000 to 100,000 distinct CDR3 sequences; 3% to 4.5% were detected once. The top ten constitute under 3.5% of the sample. The material sequenced was PBMCs. These receptors were obtained from a woman aged 50 to 60 with multiple sclerosis.

This clonotype was recorded a few times. A much larger clone differs from this one at a single base, so this may be a read error. This rearrangement joins TRBV9 to TRBJ1-2, with D perhaps matching TRBD1 (6 bases). Looked up from germline, CDR1 is SGDLS and CDR2 is YYNGEE. This CDR3 is built from 14 residues. Trimming shortened V by 3 bases and J by 3 bases, and 12 bases separated the two germline ends. The CDR3 here is CASSAGKGDYGYTF. As DNA, the CDR3 is TGTGCCAGCAGCGCGGGAAAGGGGGACTATGGCTACACCTTC.

This clonotype showed up many times. This chain connects TRBV5-6 to TRBJ1-1; TRBD1 is a possible D gene (6 bases). The CDR3 loop spans 15 amino acids. Germline V gene lookup returns CDR1 SGHDT and CDR2 YYEEEE. V was clipped by 1 base and J by 7 bases, with 17 bases between them. The CDR3 DNA follows: TGTGCCAGCAGCTTGAACAGCCTAAGGGGGGATGAAGCTTTCTTT. Encoded protein: CASSLNSLRGDEAFF.

This clonotype was found many times. The chain has TRBV20-1 and TRBJ1-2; TRBD1 agrees at 7 bases. CDR3 length: 13 residues. Germline lookup yields CDR1 DFQATT and CDR2 SNEGSKA (reference sequence). The V gene end was trimmed by 6 bases and the J gene end by 5 bases; junction bases not matched to a gene: 9. CDR3 residues: CSARGENIYGYTF. CDR3 DNA sequence: TGCAGTGCCAGGGGGGAGAATATTTATGGCTACACCTTC.

Many counts were recorded for this clonotype. The chain combines TRBV20-1 with TRBJ1-2, with a weak D call TRBD1 (5 bases). Looked up from germline, CDR1 is DFQATT and CDR2 is SNEGSKA (reference sequence). Trimming removed 6 bases at V and 7 bases at J, with 21 bases between. The CDR3 loop spans 14 amino acids. The CDR3 is CSATRARGEGGYTF. The CDR3, as DNA: TGCAGTGCCACCCGAGCTCGGGGGGAGGGTGGCTACACCTTC.

This clonotype has at least ten counts. The rearrangement links TRBV20-1 to TRBJ2-3; D gene uncertain. CDR1 and CDR2 (germline): DFQATT, SNEGSKA (reference sequence). V lost 1 base and J lost 3, with 11 bases in between. This CDR3 is built from 14 residues. This CDR3 is CSARVGFGTDTQYF. In DNA form, the CDR3 reads TGCAGTGCTAGAGTGGGTTTTGGAACAGATACGCAGTATTTT.

This clonotype was recorded at least ten times. At one boundary the junction diverges from the germline segment, which might be a read error. The chain is built from TRBV20-1 and TRBJ2-7; the match to TRBD2 covers 8 bases. The CDR3 runs to 14 residues. The germline V gene encodes CDR1 DFQATT and CDR2 SNEGSKA (reference sequence). The CDR3 sequence is CSGRLRGDAYEQYF. CDR3 nucleotide sequence: TGCAGTGGTAGACTGCGGGGGGATGCCTACGAGCAGTACTTC.

This clonotype was recorded at least ten times. V gene TRBV25-1 combines with J gene TRBJ2-5, with TRBD2 matching over 7 bases. Per the germline V gene, CDR1 is MGHDK and CDR2 is SYGVNS. The CDR3 spans 16 residues. After removal of 0 bases from V and 5 bases from J, the junction contained 9 bases not matched to a gene. The CDR3 DNA sequence: TGTGCCAGCAGTGAATATATAGAACCAGCGGGGGAGACCCAGTACTTC. Protein product: CASSEYIEPAGETQYF.

In this sample, this clonotype turned up many times. This chain uses TRBV20-1 with TRBJ2-2; D not certain. The CDR3 extends over 13 amino acids. Germline loops: CDR1 DFQATT, CDR2 SNEGSKA (reference sequence). V was shortened by 5 bases and J by 4 bases, with 11 bases between the two germline ends. The CDR3 reads CSAQKEGTGELFF. In DNA, the CDR3 is TGCAGTGCTCAAAAGGAAGGCACCGGGGAGCTGTTTTTT.

This clonotype was seen many times. The CDR3 here is CSAAADTASYEQYF. The CDR3 DNA reads TGCAGTGCTGCGGCGGACACTGCCTCCTACGAGCAGTACTTC. This rearrangement joins TRBV20-1 to TRBJ2-7; TRBD1 might be the D (5 bases). V was cut by 5 bases and J by 0 bases, with 14 bases left in between. The CDR3 runs to 14 residues. The V gene's germline CDR1 is DFQATT and CDR2 SNEGSKA (reference sequence).

This clonotype has ten or more counts. The chain is built from TRBV4-1 and TRBJ2-7; TRBD2 matches 8 bases. The V gene's germline CDR1 is MGHRA and CDR2 YSYEKL. The V gene end was trimmed by 2 bases and the J gene end by 0 bases; junction bases not matched to a gene: 9. The CDR3 consists of 17 residues. The CDR3, as DNA: TGCGCCAGCAGCCAACAGCCGGGACTAGGGATCTCCTACGAGCAGTACTTC. Translating gives CASSQQPGLGISYEQYF.

In its sample, this clonotype was seen many times. The chain recombines TRBV9 with TRBJ2-7; 9 positions match TRBD1. The CDR3 totals 15 residues. The V and J ends lost 3 bases and 2 bases, in that order; junction bases with no gene match: 6. Germline-derived CDR1 and CDR2 are SGDLS and YYNGEE. The CDR3 DNA reads as TGTGCCAGCAGCGCCCGCGGGACAGGGACCTACGAGCAGTACTTC. Protein: CASSARGTGTYEQYF.

With regard to this clonotype: It may be a read error: a sequence one base away is much more abundant. The chain joins TRBV5-6 to TRBJ2-5, with D possibly being TRBD2 (6 bases). CDR1 is SGHDT and CDR2 is YYEEEE in the germline V gene. This CDR3 is 15 amino acids long. DNA for the CDR3: TGTGCCAGCAGCTTGGTGGGGGGTCCCCAAGAGAACCAGTACTTC. The encoded protein is CASSLVGGPQENQYF. Drawing the rest from reference TRBV5-6 and TRBJ2-5, the complete variable domain is DAGVTQSPTHLIKTRGQQVTLRCSPKSGHDTVSWYQQALGQGPQFIFQYYEEEERQRGNFPDRFSGHQFPNYSSELNVNALLLGDSALYLCASSLVGGPQENQYFGPGTRLLVL.

The sample holds many counts of this clonotype. This sequence joins TRBV6-1 and TRBJ1-4; D uncertain. The CDR3 extends over 14 amino acids. V was cut by 5 bases and J by 0 bases, with 7 bases left in between. Per the germline V gene, CDR1 is MNHNS and CDR2 is SASEGT. DNA for the CDR3: TGTGCCAGCAGTCTCAGTGCAACTAATGAAAAACTGTTTTTT. Translation: CASSLSATNEKLFF.

The chain joins TRBV12-3 or TRBV12-4 to TRBJ1-5; D remains ambiguous. Trimming removed 8 bases at V and 5 bases at J, with 10 bases between. The CDR3 loop spans 12 amino acids. CDR3 region: CASGQPYQPQHF. The CDR3 DNA sequence: TGTGCCAGCGGCCAGCCCTATCAGCCCCAGCATTTT.

The chain employs TRBV20-1 and TRBJ2-1; D might be TRBD1 (6 bases). The CDR3 sequence is 14 residues long. V was pared by 2 bases and J by 0 bases, with 8 bases between. Germline CDR1 reads DFQATT; CDR2 reads SNEGSKA (reference sequence). CDR3 DNA sequence: TGCAGTGCTAGAAGGGGGAGCTCCTACAATGAGCAGTTCTTC. It translates to CSARRGSSYNEQFF.

The table lists this clonotype with many counts. This rearrangement joins TRBV12-3 or TRBV12-4 to TRBJ1-2, with 9 bases that match TRBD1. The CDR3 runs 13 residues. Losses at the gene ends were 6 bases for V and 3 bases for J; bases not matched to a gene: 2. In DNA form, the CDR3 reads TGTGCCAGCAGACAGGGGGCCTACTATGGCTACACCTTC. Protein: CASRQGAYYGYTF.

V usage is TRBV5-1 and J usage is TRBJ2-7; D possibly matches TRBD1 or TRBD2 (5 bases each). Germline V gene lookup returns CDR1 SGHRS and CDR2 YFSETQ. CDR3 length: 14 amino acids. The V gene lost 1 base and the J gene lost 2 bases, with 10 bases spanning the gap. The CDR3 DNA follows: TGCGCCAGCAGCTTGACCGGGGCCCCCTACGAGCAGTACTTC. It is translated as CASSLTGAPYEQYF.